These 31 T cell receptor beta chains came from one sample sequenced in a study of blood T cell repertoires in COVID-19. TCRdb's copy holds only in-frame clones and misses some; the assay was immunoSEQ multiplex PCR. The data hold 280,000 or so clones, with about 80% observed a single time. Material for sequencing was peripheral blood. These receptor sequences come from a woman in her 50s who had recovered from COVID-19.

This clone occurred a few times. The chain links TRBV6-5 to TRBJ2-7; possibly TRBD2 for D (6 bases). Germline V gene data show CDR1 as MNHEY and CDR2 as SVGAGI. Trimming left V 6 bases short and J 2 bases short, with 14 bases between. The CDR3 is 14 residues long. CDR3 nucleotide sequence: TGTGCCAGCAGACCGGGACTGAGAGCCTACGAGCAGTACTTC. Its protein is CASRPGLRAYEQYF.

On this clone: The sample has other DNA sequences that encode this CDR3 too. This chain joins TRBV9 and TRBJ1-5, with D possibly being TRBD1 (5 bases). Germline-derived CDR1 and CDR2 are SGDLS and YYNGEE. The CDR3 sequence is 14 residues long. The ends were cut back, 2 bases at V and 1 base at J, with 7 bases in the middle. CDR3 amino acids: CASSVGGSNQPQHF. CDR3 bases: TGTGCCAGCAGCGTCGGGGGAAGCAATCAGCCCCAGCATTTT.

V and J are TRBV13 and TRBJ2-3; D is possibly TRBD2 (5 bases). Trimming removed 7 bases at V and 0 bases at J, with 14 bases between. Germline V gives CDR1 PRHDT, CDR2 FYEKMQ (reference sequence). This CDR3 has 15 residues. The CDR3 nucleotides are TGTGCCAGCACCACGCTGACGGGGAGCACAGATACGCAGTATTTT. It yields the protein CASTTLTGSTDTQYF.

Note on this clone: The junction departs from germline at one end; a sequencing error may be responsible. The chain is built from TRBV28 and TRBJ2-1; 7 bases are a match to TRBD1. CDR1 and CDR2 from the germline V gene are MDHEN and SYDVKM. The CDR3 extends over 14 amino acids. CDR3 DNA sequence: TGTGCCAGCAGGGGGGACAGCTCCGACAATGAGCAGTTCTTC. Protein product: CASRGDSSDNEQFF.

The gene calls are TRBV19 and TRBJ2-7; possible D gene TRBD1, 5 bases. This CDR3 is built from 13 residues. Germline loops: CDR1 LNHDA, CDR2 SQIVND (reference sequence). Deletions cut 5 bases from V and 3 bases from J, with 11 bases between. The CDR3 DNA sequence: TGTGCCAGTAGTCTTGCAGGGAACTACGAGCAGTACTTC. Residues: CASSLAGNYEQYF.

The sample holds one count of this clone. The chain recombines TRBV7-3 with TRBJ1-1; 8 positions match TRBD1. CDR1 SGHTA and CDR2 FQGTGA come from the germline V gene. Trimming at V came to 3 bases and at J to 0 bases, leaving 6 bases not matched to a gene. The CDR3 runs to 16 residues. The CDR3 bases are TGTGCCAGCAGCTTCCTGGGACAGGTGATGAACACTGAAGCTTTCTTT. Amino acid sequence: CASSFLGQVMNTEAFF.

The CDR3 spells CASSLQFEQYF. For the CDR3, the DNA is TGTGCCAGCAGTTTACAGTTCGAGCAGTACTTC. The chain recombines TRBV28 with TRBJ2-7; D call uncertain. Germline CDR1 MDHEN, CDR2 SYDVKM. This CDR3 has 11 residues. The V and J ends lost 2 bases and 6 bases respectively, with 5 bases between them.

This clone occurred once. This sequence joins TRBV18 and TRBJ1-1; D is ambiguous. Germline-derived CDR1 and CDR2 are KGHSH and LQKENI. V lost 3 bases and J lost 0, with 11 bases in between. CDR3 length equals 15 residues. CDR3 loop: CASSPRLIMNTEAFF. The CDR3 nucleotides are TGTGCCAGCTCACCTCGACTGATTATGAACACTGAAGCTTTCTTT.

The rearrangement uses TRBV29-1 and TRBJ2-2; D is undetermined. This CDR3 spans 13 amino acids. V was shortened by 3 bases and J by 1 base, with 6 bases between the two germline ends. In germline, CDR1 is SQVTM, CDR2 ANQGSEA. The CDR3 here is CSVDKRNTGELFF. CDR3 sequence (DNA): TGCAGCGTTGACAAGAGGAACACCGGGGAGCTGTTTTTT.

This chain connects TRBV27 to TRBJ1-1; no definite D call. The germline V gene encodes CDR1 MNHEY and CDR2 SMNVEV (reference sequence). V shed 5 bases and J shed 2 bases, with 12 bases lying between them. The CDR3 runs 14 residues. CDR3 protein: CASSRGGLNTEAFF. CDR3 sequence (DNA): TGTGCCAGCAGTAGAGGTGGCCTCAACACTGAAGCTTTCTTT.

The V gene is TRBV5-4, the J gene TRBJ2-7; TRBD1 might be the D (6 bases). Trimming cost V 5 bases and J 7 bases, with 10 bases left between them. Germline CDR1 and CDR2: SGHNT and YYREEE (reference sequence). The CDR3 extends over 11 amino acids. CDR3 bases: TGTGCCAGCAGTCAGGGGTGGGAGCAGTACTTC. This encodes CASSQGWEQYF.

V and J are TRBV21-1 and TRBJ2-7; the table's D call TRBD1 went unverified against the DNA. TRBV21-1 is tagged as a pseudogene. The length of the CDR3 is 21 residues. The DNA for the CDR3 is TGTGCCAGCAGCAAAGCAACATCGGACAGGGGATGGAGTGGCTGCACGGACGAGCAGTACTTC. This translates into CASSKATSDRGWSGCTDEQYF.

As DNA, the CDR3 is TGCGCCAGCAGCCAAGAGCTGCGGGGGGAAAAACTGTTTTTT. Protein product: CASSQELRGEKLFF. This chain uses TRBV4-3 with TRBJ1-4; tentatively, D is TRBD1 (5 bases). The V end was cut by 0 bases, the J end by 8 bases, with 10 bases between. This CDR3 is built from 14 residues. Germline-derived CDR1 and CDR2 are LGHNA and YSLEER.

The chain carries TRBV5-1 and TRBJ1-3; D is ambiguous. Germline CDR1 and CDR2: SGHRS and YFSETQ. V was clipped by 0 bases and J by 8 bases, with 15 bases between them. The CDR3 spans 15 residues. Written as DNA, the CDR3 is TGCGCCAGCAGCTTGGATACACCTCAACTAGACACCATATATTTT. The encoded protein is CASSLDTPQLDTIYF. The whole variable domain, remainder taken from reference TRBV5-1 and TRBJ1-3, is KAGVTQTPRYLIKTRGQQVTLSCSPISGHRSVSWYQQTPGQGLQFLFEYFSETQRNKGNFPGRFSGRQFSNSRSEMNVSTLELGDSALYLCASSLDTPQLDTIYFGEGSWLTVV.

The CDR3 coding sequence is TGTGCCAGCAGCTTTAGGGGCCTCGCCTACGAGCAGTACTTC. Protein: CASSFRGLAYEQYF. The chain recombines TRBV7-8 with TRBJ2-7; a possible D gene is TRBD1 (5 bases). The V gene's germline CDR1 is SGHVS and CDR2 FQNEAQ. V was trimmed by 3 bases and J by 2 bases, leaving 11 bases between them. This CDR3 spans 14 amino acids.

This chain links TRBV28 with TRBJ1-1; D gene unclear. The CDR3 has 13 residues. Germline V CDR1 and CDR2: MDHEN, SYDVKM. V was clipped by 2 bases and J by 5 bases, with 9 bases between them. CDR3 nucleotide sequence: TGTGCCAGCAGTTTAGGTTACAGAACTGAAGCTTTCTTT. Its protein product is CASSLGYRTEAFF. The full variable domain, in which reference TRBV28 and TRBJ1-1 provide the parts outside the CDR3, is DVKVTQSSRYLVKRTGEKVFLECVQDMDHENMFWYRQDPGLGLRLIYFSYDVKMKEKGDIPEGYSVSREKKERFSLILESASTNQTSMYLCASSLGYRTEAFFGQGTRLTVV.

This sequence joins TRBV18 and TRBJ2-3, with 8 positions matching TRBD2. This CDR3 comprises 16 residues. Looked up from germline, CDR1 is KGHSH and CDR2 is LQKENI. The V segment lost 3 bases and the J segment 3 bases; nucleotides outside the gene matches: 8. CDR3 amino acids: CASSPGSSGVTDTQYF. The DNA of the CDR3 is TGTGCCAGCTCACCTGGGAGTAGCGGGGTTACAGATACGCAGTATTTT.

This chain joins TRBV7-3 and TRBJ1-1; weak D call: TRBD1 (6 bases). Germline V lookup: CDR1 SGHTA, CDR2 FQGTGA. The CDR3 is made up of 14 amino acids. V was pared by 6 bases and J by 3 bases, with 14 bases between. CDR3 nucleotide sequence: TGTGCCAGCAGACCAGGGGCGCTGGACACTGAAGCTTTCTTT. It specifies CASRPGALDTEAFF.

The rearrangement uses TRBV18 and TRBJ2-7; TRBD2 might be the D (5 bases). Trimming pared 3 bases from V and 0 bases from J, leaving 27 bases between. The length of the CDR3 is 20 residues. Germline V CDR1 and CDR2: KGHSH, LQKENI. The CDR3 DNA follows: TGTGCCAGCTCACCCGCAGGAATTCGGGAACCCTCCGGAAGCTCCTACGAGCAGTACTTC. Residues: CASSPAGIREPSGSSYEQYF.

CDR3 DNA: TGTGCCAGCTGGGGACAGAAGAACACTGAAGCTTTCTTT. As protein: CASWGQKNTEAFF. The V and J genes are TRBV28 and TRBJ1-1, with TRBD1 matching over 7 bases. Trimming cost V 8 bases and J 1 base; bases outside gene matches: 4. CDR3 size: 13 residues. CDR1 is MDHEN and CDR2 is SYDVKM in the germline V gene. Combining the CDR3 with reference TRBV28 and TRBJ1-1 gives the whole variable domain DVKVTQSSRYLVKRTGEKVFLECVQDMDHENMFWYRQDPGLGLRLIYFSYDVKMKEKGDIPEGYSVSREKKERFSLILESASTNQTSMYLCASWGQKNTEAFFGQGTRLTVV.

The gene calls are TRBV5-1 and TRBJ2-3; 7 bases are a match to TRBD2. CDR3 length: 17 residues. Germline assignment: CDR1 SGHRS and CDR2 YFSETQ. Losses at the gene ends were 4 bases for V and 0 bases for J; bases not matched to a gene: 11. CDR3 sequence: CASSPRGSGRSTDTQYF. The DNA for the CDR3 is TGCGCCAGCAGCCCCCGGGGTAGCGGGCGTAGCACAGATACGCAGTATTTT.

This clone appeared a few times. V is TRBV27 and J is TRBJ2-7, with 8 bases identical to TRBD1. This CDR3 is 14 amino acids long. Trimming removed 6 bases from V and 7 bases from J; junction bases left unmatched: 11. Per the germline V gene, CDR1 is MNHEY and CDR2 is SMNVEV (reference sequence). DNA of the CDR3: TGTGCCAGCAGCCCAGGGGGCCGCGCAAGGGAGCAGTACTTC. Protein sequence: CASSPGGRAREQYF.

This clone was counted only a few times. The V call is TRBV11-2, the J call TRBJ2-7; D possibly corresponds to TRBD2 (7 bases). Trimming took off 0 bases at V and 7 bases at J, with 16 bases between the two ends. Germline V gives CDR1 SGHAT, CDR2 FQNNGV. The CDR3 contains 15 residues. CDR3 sequence: CASSLDTGKAGEQYF. As DNA, the CDR3 is TGTGCCAGCAGCTTAGACACAGGGAAAGCGGGGGAGCAGTACTTC.

V gene TRBV27 combines with J gene TRBJ2-3; 9 bases line up with TRBD2. The CDR3 is 16 amino acids. Germline V gene data show CDR1 as MNHEY and CDR2 as SMNVEV (reference sequence). Germline trimming cut 8 bases from V and 0 bases from J; bases unmatched to any gene: 9. The CDR3 region is CASRAHSGSSTDTQYF. The CDR3 region has the DNA TGTGCCAGCCGAGCCCATAGCGGGAGCAGCACAGATACGCAGTATTTT.

This clone has just a few counts. The V call is TRBV27, the J call TRBJ1-2, with D hard to call. Germline CDR1 and CDR2: MNHEY and SMNVEV (reference sequence). The CDR3 has 15 residues. Trimming took off 6 bases at V and 4 bases at J, with 18 bases between the two ends. The CDR3 spells CASRLRPLAGYGYTF. The CDR3 DNA is TGTGCCAGCAGACTAAGGCCCCTGGCGGGCTATGGCTACACCTTC.

J is TRBJ2-4 and V is TRBV4-3; 9 positions match TRBD1. From germline, CDR1 is LGHNA and CDR2 YSLEER. CDR3 length: 17 residues. Trimming removed 0 bases from V and 6 bases from J; junction bases left unmatched: 9. The CDR3 region is CASSQDMLKGQGNIQYF. The CDR3 DNA sequence: TGCGCCAGCAGCCAAGATATGCTTAAGGGACAGGGAAACATTCAGTACTTC.

V is TRBV3-1 (or the pseudogene TRBV3-2) and J is TRBJ2-1; 9 nucleotides align to TRBD2. The ends lost 1 base at V and 9 bases at J; junction bases unmatched: 1. The CDR3 covers 13 residues. CDR1 is LGHDT, CDR2 YNNKEL, per germline (reference sequence). CDR3 residues: CASSQVLAGEQFF. CDR3 in DNA: TGTGCCAGCAGCCAAGTACTAGCGGGTGAGCAGTTCTTC.

V gene TRBV2 combines with J gene TRBJ1-2; TRBD1 matches 9 bases. The V gene end was trimmed by 4 bases and the J gene end by 6 bases; junction bases not matched to a gene: 3. CDR3 length: 13 residues. Germline V gene sequence: CDR1 SNHLY, CDR2 FYNNEI. CDR3 amino acids: CASSARTGDGYTF. In nucleotides, the CDR3 is TGTGCCAGCAGTGCAAGGACAGGGGATGGCTACACCTTC. The variable domain in full, with the rest retrieved from reference TRBV2 and TRBJ1-2, is EPEVTQTPSHQVTQMGQEVILRCVPISNHLYFYWYRQILGQKVEFLVSFYNNEISEKSEIFDDQFSVERPDGSNFTLKIRSTKLEDSAMYFCASSARTGDGYTFGSGTRLTVV.

V and J are TRBV28 and TRBJ2-3; perhaps TRBD2 as D (5 bases). CDR3 length equals 14 residues. Germline CDR1 MDHEN, CDR2 SYDVKM. Trimming left V 7 bases short and J 2 bases short, with 13 bases between. The CDR3 DNA reads as TGTGCCAGCAAACTGCCGGGGAACACAGATACGCAGTATTTT. This translates into CASKLPGNTDTQYF.

The gene calls are TRBV7-8 and TRBJ2-4; 9 bases agree with TRBD1. Germline values: CDR1 SGHVS, CDR2 FQNEAQ. The V and J ends lost 4 bases and 6 bases, in that order; junction bases with no gene match: 4. The CDR3 has 14 residues. The chain's CDR3 is CASSSTGGGNIQYF. The CDR3 coding sequence is TGTGCCAGCAGCTCGACAGGGGGAGGAAACATTCAGTACTTC. The complete variable domain, with remaining parts taken from reference TRBV7-8 and TRBJ2-4, reads GAGVSQSPRYKVAKRGQDVALRCDPISGHVSLFWYQQALGQGPEFLTYFQNEAQLDKSGLPSDRFFAERPEGSVSTLKIQRTQQEDSAVYLCASSSTGGGNIQYFGAGTRLSVL.

The gene calls are TRBV5-4 and TRBJ2-5, with D possibly matching TRBD1 (7 bases). The CDR3 length is 12 residues. The ends were cut back, 3 bases at V and 5 bases at J, with 8 bases in the middle. CDR1 and CDR2 from the germline V gene are SGHNT and YYREEE (reference sequence). The CDR3 spells CASSSGGETQYF. CDR3 coding DNA: TGTGCCAGCAGCTCAGGGGGGGAGACCCAGTACTTC.